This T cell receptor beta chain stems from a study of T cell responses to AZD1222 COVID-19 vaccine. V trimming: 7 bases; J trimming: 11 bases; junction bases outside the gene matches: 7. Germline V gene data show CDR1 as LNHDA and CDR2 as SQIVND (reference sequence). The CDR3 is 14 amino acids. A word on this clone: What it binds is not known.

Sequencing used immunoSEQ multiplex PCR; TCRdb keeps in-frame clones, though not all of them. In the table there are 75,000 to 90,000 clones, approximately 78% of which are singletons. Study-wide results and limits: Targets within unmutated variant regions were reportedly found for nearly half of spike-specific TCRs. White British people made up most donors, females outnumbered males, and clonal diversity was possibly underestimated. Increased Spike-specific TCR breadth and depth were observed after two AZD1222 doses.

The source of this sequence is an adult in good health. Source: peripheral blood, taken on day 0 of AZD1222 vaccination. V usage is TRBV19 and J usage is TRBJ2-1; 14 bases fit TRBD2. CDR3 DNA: TGTGCCAGTAAGACTAGCGGGGGGGAAGAGCAGCAGTTCTTC. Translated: CASKTSGGEEQQFF. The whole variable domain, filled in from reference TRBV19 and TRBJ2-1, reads DGGITQSPKYLFRKEGQNVTLSCEQNLNHDAMYWYRQDPGQGLRLIYYSQIVNDFQKGDIAEGYSVSREKKESFPLTVTSAQKNPTAFYLCASKTSGGEEQQFFGPGTRLTVL.